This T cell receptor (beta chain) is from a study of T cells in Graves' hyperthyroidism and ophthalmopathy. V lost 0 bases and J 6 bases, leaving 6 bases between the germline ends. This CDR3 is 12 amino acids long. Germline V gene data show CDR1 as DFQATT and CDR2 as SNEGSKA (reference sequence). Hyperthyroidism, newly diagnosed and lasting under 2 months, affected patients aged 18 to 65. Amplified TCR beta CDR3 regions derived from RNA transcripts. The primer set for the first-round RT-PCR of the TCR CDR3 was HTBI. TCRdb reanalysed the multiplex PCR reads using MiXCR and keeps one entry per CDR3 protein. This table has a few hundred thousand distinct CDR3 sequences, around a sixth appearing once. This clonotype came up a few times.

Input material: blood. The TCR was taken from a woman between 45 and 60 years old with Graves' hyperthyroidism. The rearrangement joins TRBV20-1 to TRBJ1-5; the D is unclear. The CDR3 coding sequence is TGCAGTGCTAGAGATTCGGGTCAGCCCCAGCATTTT. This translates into CSARDSGQPQHF.